A few counts support the clone carrying this TCR beta chain. This entry comes from a study of liver allograft versus peripheral blood T cells. About the research overall: Recipients' peripheral blood T cell receptor repertoires were compared with those in transplanted livers.

CDR1 is DFQATT and CDR2 is SNEGSKA in the germline V gene (reference sequence). Trimming removed 6 bases from V and 4 bases from J; junction bases left unmatched: 5. The length of the CDR3 is 14 residues. TCRdb redid the calling of the reads with MiXCR, one entry per CDR3 protein. The sample yields some 9,200 distinct CDR3 sequences, 25% to 30% seen once. The sequence came from a human patient who had a liver transplant. Part of the T cell pool may stem from the graft donor. V is TRBV20-1 and J is TRBJ2-1; 11 bases agree with TRBD2. The chain's CDR3 is CSATRLAGYNEQFF. The CDR3 DNA follows: TGCAGTGCGACCCGACTAGCGGGGTACAATGAGCAGTTCTTC.